This T cell receptor (beta chain) emerged from a study of T cells in Graves' hyperthyroidism and ophthalmopathy. Study details: Once the initial diagnosis was made, peripheral blood was obtained before any treatment.

Study-wide results and caveats: Median prediction lead before ophthalmopathy onset was around seven months with the model. Among thyroid clonotypes expanded above 0.001, most also appeared in blood.

It was RNA transcripts that yielded the amplified TCR beta CDR3 regions. The HTBI primer set was used in a first-round RT-PCR of the TCR CDR3. TCRdb passed the multiplex PCR reads through MiXCR, listing each CDR3 protein once. This sample has 750,000 to 950,000 distinct CDR3 sequences; 38% occur once, and the top ten carry approximately 8.7%. This clonotype was found a few times. Its antigen is currently unknown. A much larger clone differs from this one at a single base, so this may be a read error. A read error is likely, as this CDR3 ends without the conserved phenylalanine or tryptophan. This CDR3 is built from 11 residues. Trimming stripped 4 bases from V and 7 bases from J, with 10 bases between. Per germline, CDR1 SQVTM and CDR2 ANQGSEA.

This rearrangement joins TRBV29-1 to TRBJ1-2; D call uncertain. The sample taken for sequencing was blood. The clonotype originates from a young man with Graves' hyperthyroidism. CDR3 amino acids: CSVGEGGGYTL. In DNA, the CDR3 is TGCAGCGTTGGGGAAGGTGGTGGCTACACCCTC.